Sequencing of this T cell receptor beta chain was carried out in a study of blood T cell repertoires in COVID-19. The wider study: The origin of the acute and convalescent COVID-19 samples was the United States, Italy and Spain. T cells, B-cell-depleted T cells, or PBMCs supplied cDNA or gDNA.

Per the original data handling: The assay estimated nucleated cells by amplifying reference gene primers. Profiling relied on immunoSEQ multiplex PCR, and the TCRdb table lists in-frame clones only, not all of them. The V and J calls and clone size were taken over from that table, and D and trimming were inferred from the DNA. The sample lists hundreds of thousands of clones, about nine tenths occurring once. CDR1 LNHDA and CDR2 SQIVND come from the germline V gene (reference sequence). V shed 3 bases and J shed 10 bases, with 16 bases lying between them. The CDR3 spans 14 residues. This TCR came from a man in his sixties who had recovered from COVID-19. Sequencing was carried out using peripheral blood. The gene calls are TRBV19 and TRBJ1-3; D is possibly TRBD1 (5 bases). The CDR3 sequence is CASSISTAGVTIYF. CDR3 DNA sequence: TGTGCCAGTAGTATTTCAACTGCGGGGGTGACCATATATTTT. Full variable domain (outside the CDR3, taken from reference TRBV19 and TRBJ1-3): DGGITQSPKYLFRKEGQNVTLSCEQNLNHDAMYWYRQDPGQGLRLIYYSQIVNDFQKGDIAEGYSVSREKKESFPLTVTSAQKNPTAFYLCASSISTAGVTIYFGEGSWLTVV.